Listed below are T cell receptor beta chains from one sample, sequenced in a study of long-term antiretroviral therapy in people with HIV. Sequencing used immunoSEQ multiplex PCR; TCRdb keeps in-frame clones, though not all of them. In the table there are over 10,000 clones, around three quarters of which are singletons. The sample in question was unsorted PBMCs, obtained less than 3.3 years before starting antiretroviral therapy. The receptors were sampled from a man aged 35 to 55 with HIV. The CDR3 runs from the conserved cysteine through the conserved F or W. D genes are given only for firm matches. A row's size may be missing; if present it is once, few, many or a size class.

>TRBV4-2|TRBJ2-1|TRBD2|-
CASSQPRLAGGPNNEQFF
TGTGCCAGCAGCCAACCCCGACTAGCGGGAGGGCCCAACAATGAGCAGTTCTTC
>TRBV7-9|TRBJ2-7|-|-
CASSLGAREQYF
TGTGCCAGCAGCTTAGGTGCCCGCGAGCAGTACTTC
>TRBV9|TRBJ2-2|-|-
CASSVPALRELGGELFF
TGTGCCAGCAGCGTACCAGCCCTTCGAGAACTGGGCGGGGAGCTGTTTTTT
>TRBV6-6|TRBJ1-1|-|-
CASSYSGQSNTEAFF
TGTGCCAGCAGTTACTCGGGGCAGTCGAACACTGAAGCTTTCTTT
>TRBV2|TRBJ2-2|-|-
CASGGPGTGELFF
TGTGCCAGTGGGGGGCCAGGCACCGGGGAGCTGTTTTTT
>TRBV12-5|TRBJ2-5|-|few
CASGLEPGAETQYF
TGTGCTAGTGGTTTGGAACCAGGCGCAGAGACCCAGTACTTC
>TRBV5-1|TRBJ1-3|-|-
CASSLDWGGGNTIYF
TGCGCCAGCAGCTTGGATTGGGGAGGTGGAAACACCATATATTTT
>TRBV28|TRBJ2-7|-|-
CASVAGPGPYEQYF
TGTGCCAGCGTGGCGGGCCCAGGGCCCTACGAGCAGTACTTC
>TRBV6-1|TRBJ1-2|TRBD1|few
CASVTGAGGYTF
TGTGCCAGCGTAACAGGGGCTGGTGGCTACACCTTC
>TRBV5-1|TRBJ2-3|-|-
CASSLINSDHITDTQYF
TGCGCCAGCAGCTTAATAAATAGCGACCATATCACAGATACGCAGTATTTT
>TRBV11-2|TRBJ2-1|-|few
CASSLGSLYEQFF
TGTGCCAGCAGCTTAGGTTCCCTATATGAGCAGTTCTTC
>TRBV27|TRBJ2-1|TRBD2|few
CASSFPSGRANEQFF
TGTGCCAGCAGTTTCCCTAGCGGGAGGGCCAATGAGCAGTTCTTC
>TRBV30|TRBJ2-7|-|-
CAWSAGDHHHEQYF
TGTGCCTGGAGTGCAGGGGATCATCACCACGAGCAGTACTTC
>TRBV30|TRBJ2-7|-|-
CAWSVSKGREPYEQYF
TGTGCCTGGAGTGTTTCGAAGGGCAGGGAGCCCTACGAGCAGTACTTC
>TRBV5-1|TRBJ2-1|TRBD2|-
CASSPPGLNNEQFF
TGCGCCAGCAGCCCTCCGGGACTAAACAATGAGCAGTTCTTC
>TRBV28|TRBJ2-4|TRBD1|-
CASTPAGGGENIQYF
TGTGCCAGCACCCCTGCAGGGGGCGGGGAAAACATTCAGTACTTC
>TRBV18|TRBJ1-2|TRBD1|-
CASSPLGQKNYGYTF
TGTGCCAGCTCACCCCTGGGACAGAAAAACTATGGCTACACCTTC
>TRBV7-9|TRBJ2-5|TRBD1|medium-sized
CASSLPTGQETQYF
TGTGCCAGCAGCTTACCGACAGGGCAGGAGACCCAGTACTTC
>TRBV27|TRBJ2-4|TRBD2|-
CASSSGGTIAKNIQYF
TGTGCCAGCAGTTCGGGGGGGACCATAGCCAAAAACATTCAGTACTTC
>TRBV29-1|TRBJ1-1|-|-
CSVVGRSTEAFF
TGCAGCGTTGTCGGCAGATCCACTGAAGCTTTCTTT
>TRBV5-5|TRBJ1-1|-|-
CASSPATGLNTEAFF
TGTGCCAGCAGCCCAGCGACAGGACTGAACACTGAAGCTTTCTTT
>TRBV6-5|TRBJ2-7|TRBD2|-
CASSYRTSANPYEQYF
TGTGCCAGCAGTTACAGGACTAGCGCAAATCCCTACGAGCAGTACTTC
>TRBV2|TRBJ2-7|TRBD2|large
CASKRGLVSYEQYF
TGTGCCAGCAAAAGGGGACTAGTCTCCTACGAGCAGTACTTC
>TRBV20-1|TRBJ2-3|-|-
CSAQDTQYF
TGCAGTGCTCAAGATACGCAGTATTTT
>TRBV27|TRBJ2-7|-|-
CASSLLSGAPYEQYF
TGTGCCAGCAGTTTGTTAAGTGGGGCTCCTTACGAGCAGTACTTC
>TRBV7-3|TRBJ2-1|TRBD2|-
CASSLLGTSGNEQFF
TGTGCCAGCAGCTTACTGGGGACTAGCGGTAATGAGCAGTTCTTC
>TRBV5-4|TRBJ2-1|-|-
CASSWSLYNEQFF
TGTGCCAGCAGCTGGAGTTTGTACAATGAGCAGTTCTTC
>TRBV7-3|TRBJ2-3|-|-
CASSLVLGTDTQYF
TGTGCCAGCAGCTTAGTCTTGGGCACAGATACGCAGTATTTT
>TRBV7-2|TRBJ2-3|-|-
CASSTDSDTQYF
TGTGCCAGCAGCACGGATTCAGATACGCAGTATTTT
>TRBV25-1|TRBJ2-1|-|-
CASSALKVVYNEQFF
TGTGCCAGCAGTGCCCTTAAGGTTGTCTACAATGAGCAGTTCTTC
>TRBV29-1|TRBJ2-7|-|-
CSFRDGSSYEQYF
TGCAGCTTCCGTGACGGTAGCTCCTACGAGCAGTACTTC
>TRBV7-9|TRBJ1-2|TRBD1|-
CASSSRTGNYGYTF
TGTGCCAGCAGCTCCAGGACAGGGAACTATGGCTACACCTTC
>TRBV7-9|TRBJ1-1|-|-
CASSPGGTAEAFF
TGTGCCAGCAGCCCGGGGGGAACGGCTGAAGCTTTCTTT
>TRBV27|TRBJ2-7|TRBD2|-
CASSETSGSFYEQYF
TGTGCCAGCAGTGAAACTAGCGGGAGTTTCTACGAGCAGTACTTC
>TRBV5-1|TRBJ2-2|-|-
CASSRRQGGAQGGELFF
TGCGCCAGCAGCCGTCGCCAGGGAGGTGCCCAGGGCGGGGAGCTGTTTTTT
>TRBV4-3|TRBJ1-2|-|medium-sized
CASSQDRWAAGVDGYTF
TGCGCCAGCAGCCAAGATCGATGGGCCGCAGGGGTCGACGGCTACACCTTC
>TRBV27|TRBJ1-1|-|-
CASSLTGRSRLNTEAFF
TGTGCCAGCAGTTTGACGGGCCGTAGCCGTTTGAACACTGAAGCTTTCTTT
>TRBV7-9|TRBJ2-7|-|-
CASSFRTGGYEQYF
TGTGCCAGCAGCTTCAGGACTGGGGGCTACGAGCAGTACTTC
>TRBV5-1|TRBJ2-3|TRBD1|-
CASSLGQGGHTDTQYF
TGCGCCAGCAGCTTGGGACAGGGGGGTCACACAGATACGCAGTATTTT
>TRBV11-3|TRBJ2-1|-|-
CASSQTRYNEQFF
TGTGCCAGCAGCCAGACGAGGTACAATGAGCAGTTCTTC
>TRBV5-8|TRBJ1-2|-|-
CASSLTWGYTF
TGTGCCAGCAGCTTGACGTGGGGCTACACCTTC
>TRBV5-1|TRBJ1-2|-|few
CASSSISSGANYGYTF
TGCGCCAGCTCGTCTATTAGTTCTGGGGCTAACTATGGCTACACCTTC
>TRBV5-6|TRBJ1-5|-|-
CASSLWAVSNQPQHF
TGTGCCAGCAGCTTGTGGGCGGTTAGTAATCAGCCCCAGCATTTT
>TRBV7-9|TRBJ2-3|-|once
CASSLAGGTDTQYF
TGTGCCAGCAGCTTAGCGGGAGGCACAGATACGCAGTATTTT
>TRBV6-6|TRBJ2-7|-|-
CASRSDTESYEQYF
TGTGCCAGCAGATCGGACACGGAGTCCTACGAGCAGTACTTC
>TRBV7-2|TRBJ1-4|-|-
CASSPSRASNEKLFF
TGTGCCAGCAGCCCAAGCCGGGCGTCTAATGAAAAACTGTTTTTT
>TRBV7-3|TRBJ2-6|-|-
CASSLWSSGANVLTF
TGTGCCAGCAGCTTATGGTCCTCTGGGGCCAACGTCCTGACTTTC
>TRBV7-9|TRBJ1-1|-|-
CASSLRTGSTEAFF
TGTGCCAGCAGCCTACGTACAGGTTCCACTGAAGCTTTCTTT
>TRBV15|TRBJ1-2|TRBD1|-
CATSRGDRGIRGYTF
TGTGCCACCAGCAGAGGGGACAGGGGGATCAGGGGCTACACCTTC
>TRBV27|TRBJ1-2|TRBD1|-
CASSLSRTGSYGYTF
TGTGCCAGCAGTTTATCCCGGACAGGGAGTTATGGCTACACCTTC
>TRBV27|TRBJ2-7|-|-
CASSTFPDEQYF
TGTGCCAGCAGTACTTTCCCCGACGAGCAGTACTTC
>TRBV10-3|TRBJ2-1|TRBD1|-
CAISIAGGNEQFF
TGTGCCATCAGTATCGCAGGGGGCAATGAGCAGTTCTTC
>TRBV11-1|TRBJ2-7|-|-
CASAESSYEQYF
TGTGCCAGCGCAGAGAGCTCCTACGAGCAGTACTTC
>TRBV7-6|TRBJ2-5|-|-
CASSHPSGQGRETQYF
TGTGCCAGCAGTCATCCCTCGGGGCAGGGGAGGGAGACCCAGTACTTC
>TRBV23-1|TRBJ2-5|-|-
CASRLGVPQETQYF
TGCGCCAGCAGATTAGGGGTCCCCCAAGAGACCCAGTACTTC
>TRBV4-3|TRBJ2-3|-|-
CASSLDFSSTDTQYF
TGCGCCAGCAGCCTTGACTTCTCTAGCACAGATACGCAGTATTTT
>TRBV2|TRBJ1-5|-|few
CASRDSNQPQHF
TGTGCCAGCAGGGATAGCAATCAGCCCCAGCATTTT
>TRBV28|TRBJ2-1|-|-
CASVGGSRTPFF
TGTGCCAGCGTTGGTGGATCTCGAACCCCGTTCTTC
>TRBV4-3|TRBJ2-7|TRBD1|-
CASSQDFGTGGYEQYF
TGCGCCAGCAGCCAAGATTTCGGGACAGGGGGCTACGAGCAGTACTTC